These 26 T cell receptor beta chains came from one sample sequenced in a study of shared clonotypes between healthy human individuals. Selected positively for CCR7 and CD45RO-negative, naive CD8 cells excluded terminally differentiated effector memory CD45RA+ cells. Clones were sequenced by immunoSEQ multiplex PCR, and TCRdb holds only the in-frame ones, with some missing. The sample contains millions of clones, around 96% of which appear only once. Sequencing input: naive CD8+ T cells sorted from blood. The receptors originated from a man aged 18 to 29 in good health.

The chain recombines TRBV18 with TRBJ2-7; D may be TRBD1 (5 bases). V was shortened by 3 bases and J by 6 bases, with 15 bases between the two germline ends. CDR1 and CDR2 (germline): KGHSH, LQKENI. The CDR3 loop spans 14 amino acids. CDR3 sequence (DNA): TGTGCCAGCTCACCCTTTTCAGGGTCTAGCGAGCAGTACTTC. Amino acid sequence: CASSPFSGSSEQYF.

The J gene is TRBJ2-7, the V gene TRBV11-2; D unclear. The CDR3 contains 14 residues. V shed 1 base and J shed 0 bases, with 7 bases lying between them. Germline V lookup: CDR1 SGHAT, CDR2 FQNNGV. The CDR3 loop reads CASSLGQASYEQYF. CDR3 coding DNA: TGTGCCAGCAGCTTAGGCCAGGCCTCCTACGAGCAGTACTTC.

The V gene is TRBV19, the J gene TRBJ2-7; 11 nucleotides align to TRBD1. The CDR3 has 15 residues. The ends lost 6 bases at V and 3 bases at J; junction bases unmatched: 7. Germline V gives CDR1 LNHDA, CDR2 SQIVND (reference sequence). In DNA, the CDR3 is TGTGCCAGTAGCCCTGGGACAGGGGGTTTCTACGAGCAGTACTTC. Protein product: CASSPGTGGFYEQYF.

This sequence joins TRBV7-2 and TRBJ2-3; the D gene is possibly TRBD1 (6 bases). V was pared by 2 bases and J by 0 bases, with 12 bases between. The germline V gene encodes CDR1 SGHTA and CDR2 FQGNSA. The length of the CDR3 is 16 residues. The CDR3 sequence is CASSLRGKASTDTQYF. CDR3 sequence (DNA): TGTGCCAGCAGCTTAAGGGGGAAAGCTAGCACAGATACGCAGTATTTT.

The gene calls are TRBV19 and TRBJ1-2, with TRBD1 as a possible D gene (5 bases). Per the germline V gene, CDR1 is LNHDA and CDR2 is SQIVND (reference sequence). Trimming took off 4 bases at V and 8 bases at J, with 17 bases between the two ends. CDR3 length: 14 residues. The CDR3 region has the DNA TGTGCCAGTAGTACACCCCTCCAGGGCTTGGGCTACACCTTC. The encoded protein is CASSTPLQGLGYTF.

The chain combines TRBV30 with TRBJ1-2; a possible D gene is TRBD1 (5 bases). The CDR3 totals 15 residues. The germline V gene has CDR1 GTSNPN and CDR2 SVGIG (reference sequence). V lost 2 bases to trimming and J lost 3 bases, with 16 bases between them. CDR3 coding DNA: TGTGCCTGGAGTAACTGGAGGGGTGAAGACTATGGCTACACCTTC. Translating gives CAWSNWRGEDYGYTF.

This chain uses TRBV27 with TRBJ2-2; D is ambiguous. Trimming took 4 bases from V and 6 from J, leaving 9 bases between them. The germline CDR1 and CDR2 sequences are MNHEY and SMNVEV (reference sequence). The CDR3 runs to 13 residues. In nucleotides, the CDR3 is TGTGCCAGCAGTTCTAGTTTCGCCGGGGAGCTGTTTTTT. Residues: CASSSSFAGELFF.

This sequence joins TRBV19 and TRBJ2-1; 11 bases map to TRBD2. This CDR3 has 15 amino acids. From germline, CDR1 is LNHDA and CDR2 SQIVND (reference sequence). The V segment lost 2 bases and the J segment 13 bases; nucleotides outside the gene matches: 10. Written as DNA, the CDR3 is TGTGCCAGTAGTATATCGGGACTAGCGGATCCCCTACAGTTCTTC. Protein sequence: CASSISGLADPLQFF.

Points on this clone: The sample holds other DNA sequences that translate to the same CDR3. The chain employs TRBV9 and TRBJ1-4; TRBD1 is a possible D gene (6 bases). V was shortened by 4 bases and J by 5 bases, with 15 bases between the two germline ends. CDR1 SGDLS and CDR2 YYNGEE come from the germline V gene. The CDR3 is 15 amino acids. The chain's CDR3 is CASSYQGSTNEKLFF. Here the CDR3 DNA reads TGTGCCAGCAGCTACCAGGGGTCGACCAATGAAAAACTGTTTTTT.

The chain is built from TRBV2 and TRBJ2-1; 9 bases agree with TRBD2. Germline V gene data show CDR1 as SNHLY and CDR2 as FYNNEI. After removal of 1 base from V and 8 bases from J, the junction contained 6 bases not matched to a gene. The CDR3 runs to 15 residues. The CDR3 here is CASSEVGGGAYEQFF. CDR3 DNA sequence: TGTGCCAGCAGTGAAGTTGGCGGGGGGGCCTATGAGCAGTTCTTC. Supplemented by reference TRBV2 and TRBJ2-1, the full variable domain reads EPEVTQTPSHQVTQMGQEVILRCVPISNHLYFYWYRQILGQKVEFLVSFYNNEISEKSEIFDDQFSVERPDGSNFTLKIRSTKLEDSAMYFCASSEVGGGAYEQFFGPGTRLTVL.

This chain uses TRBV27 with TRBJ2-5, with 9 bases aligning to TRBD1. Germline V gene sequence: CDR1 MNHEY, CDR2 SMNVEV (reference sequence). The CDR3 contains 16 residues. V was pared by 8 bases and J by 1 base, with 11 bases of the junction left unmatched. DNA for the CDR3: TGTGCCAGCGGCGACTCCACAGGGGGCCTCCAAGAGACCCAGTACTTC. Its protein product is CASGDSTGGLQETQYF.

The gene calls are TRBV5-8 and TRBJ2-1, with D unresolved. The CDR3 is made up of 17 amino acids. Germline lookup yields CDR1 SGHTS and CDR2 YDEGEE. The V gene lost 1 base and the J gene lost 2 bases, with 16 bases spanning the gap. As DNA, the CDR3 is TGTGCCAGCAGCTTGTTAACAGCAAATCCTACCTACAATGAGCAGTTCTTC. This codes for CASSLLTANPTYNEQFF.

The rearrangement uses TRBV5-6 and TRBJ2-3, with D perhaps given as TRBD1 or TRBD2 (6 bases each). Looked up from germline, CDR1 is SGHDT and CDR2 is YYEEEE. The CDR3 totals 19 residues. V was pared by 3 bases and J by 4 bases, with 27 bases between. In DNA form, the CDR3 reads TGTGCCAGCAGCTCAACGAGGGAGCACCTAATGGGGGGCCCAGATACGCAGTATTTT. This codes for CASSSTREHLMGGPDTQYF.

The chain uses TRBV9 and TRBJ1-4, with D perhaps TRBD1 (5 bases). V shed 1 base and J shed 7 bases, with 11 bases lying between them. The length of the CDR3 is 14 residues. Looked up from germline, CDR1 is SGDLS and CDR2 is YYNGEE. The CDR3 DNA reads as TGTGCCAGCAGCGTAATGGGGGGTTCTGAAAAACTGTTTTTT. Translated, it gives CASSVMGGSEKLFF. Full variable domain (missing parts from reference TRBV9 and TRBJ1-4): DSGVTQTPKHLITATGQRVTLRCSPRSGDLSVYWYQQSLDQGLQFLIQYYNGEERAKGNILERFSAQQFPDLHSELNLSSLELGDSALYFCASSVMGGSEKLFFGSGTQLSVL.

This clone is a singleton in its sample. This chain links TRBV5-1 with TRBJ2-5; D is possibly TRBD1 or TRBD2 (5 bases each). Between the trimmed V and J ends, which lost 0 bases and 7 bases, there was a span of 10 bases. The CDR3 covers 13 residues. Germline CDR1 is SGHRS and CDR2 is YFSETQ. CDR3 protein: CASSLDVGGTQYF. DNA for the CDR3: TGCGCCAGCAGCTTGGATGTTGGGGGGACCCAGTACTTC.

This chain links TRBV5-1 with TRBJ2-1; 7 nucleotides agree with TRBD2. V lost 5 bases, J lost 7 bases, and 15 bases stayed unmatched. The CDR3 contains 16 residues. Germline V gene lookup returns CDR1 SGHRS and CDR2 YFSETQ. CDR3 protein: CASRPAGASGLNEQFF. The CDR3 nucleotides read TGCGCCAGCAGACCCGCCGGGGCTAGCGGTTTGAATGAGCAGTTCTTC.

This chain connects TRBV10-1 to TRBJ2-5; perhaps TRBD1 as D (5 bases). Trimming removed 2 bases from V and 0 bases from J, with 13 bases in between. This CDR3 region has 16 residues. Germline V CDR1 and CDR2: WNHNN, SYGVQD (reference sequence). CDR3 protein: CASSESWGSDQETQYF. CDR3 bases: TGCGCCAGCAGTGAGAGTTGGGGCAGCGACCAAGAGACCCAGTACTTC.

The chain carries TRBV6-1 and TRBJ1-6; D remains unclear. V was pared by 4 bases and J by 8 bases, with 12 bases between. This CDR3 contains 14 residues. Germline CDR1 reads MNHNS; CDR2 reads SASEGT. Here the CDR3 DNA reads TGTGCCAGCAGTGTTCCCCCTAGGCATTCACCCCTCCACTTT. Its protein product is CASSVPPRHSPLHF.

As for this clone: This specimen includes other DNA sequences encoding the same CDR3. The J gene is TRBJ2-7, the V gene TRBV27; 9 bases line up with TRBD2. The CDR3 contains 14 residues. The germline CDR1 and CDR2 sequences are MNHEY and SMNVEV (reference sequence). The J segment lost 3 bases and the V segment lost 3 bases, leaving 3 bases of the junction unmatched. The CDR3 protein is CASSLTSGYYEQYF. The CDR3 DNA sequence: TGTGCCAGCAGTTTGACTAGCGGATACTACGAGCAGTACTTC.

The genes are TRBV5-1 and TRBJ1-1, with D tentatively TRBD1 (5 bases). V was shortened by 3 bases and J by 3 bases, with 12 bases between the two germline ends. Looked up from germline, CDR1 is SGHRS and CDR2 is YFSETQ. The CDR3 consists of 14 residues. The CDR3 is CASSWGPGDTEAFF. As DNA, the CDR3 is TGCGCCAGCAGCTGGGGTCCGGGGGACACTGAAGCTTTCTTT.

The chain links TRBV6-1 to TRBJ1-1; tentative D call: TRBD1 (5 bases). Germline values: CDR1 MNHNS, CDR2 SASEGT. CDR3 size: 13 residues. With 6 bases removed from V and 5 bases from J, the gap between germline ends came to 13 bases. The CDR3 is CASRAGSETEAFF. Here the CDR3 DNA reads TGTGCCAGCAGGGCAGGGAGTGAGACTGAAGCTTTCTTT.

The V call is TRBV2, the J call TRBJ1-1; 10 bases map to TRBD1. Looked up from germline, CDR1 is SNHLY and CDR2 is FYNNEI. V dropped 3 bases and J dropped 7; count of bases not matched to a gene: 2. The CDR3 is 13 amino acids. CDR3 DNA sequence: TGTGCCAGCAGTGACGACAGGGGGCTTGAAGCTTTCTTT. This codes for CASSDDRGLEAFF. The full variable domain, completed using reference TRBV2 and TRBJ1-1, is EPEVTQTPSHQVTQMGQEVILRCVPISNHLYFYWYRQILGQKVEFLVSFYNNEISEKSEIFDDQFSVERPDGSNFTLKIRSTKLEDSAMYFCASSDDRGLEAFFGQGTRLTVV.

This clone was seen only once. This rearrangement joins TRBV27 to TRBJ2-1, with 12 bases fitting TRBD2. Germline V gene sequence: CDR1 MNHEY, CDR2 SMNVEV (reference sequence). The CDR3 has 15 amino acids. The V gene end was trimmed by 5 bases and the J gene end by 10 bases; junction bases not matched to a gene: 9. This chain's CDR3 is CASSPGTSGPEEQFF. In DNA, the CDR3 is TGTGCCAGCAGTCCGGGGACTAGCGGGCCGGAAGAGCAGTTCTTC.

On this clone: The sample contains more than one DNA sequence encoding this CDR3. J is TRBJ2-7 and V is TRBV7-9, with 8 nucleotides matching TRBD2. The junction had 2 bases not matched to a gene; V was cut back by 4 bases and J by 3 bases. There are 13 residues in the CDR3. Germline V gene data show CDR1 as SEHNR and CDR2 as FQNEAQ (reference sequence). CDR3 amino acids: CASSSSGGYEQYF. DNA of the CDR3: TGTGCCAGCAGCTCCAGCGGGGGCTACGAGCAGTACTTC. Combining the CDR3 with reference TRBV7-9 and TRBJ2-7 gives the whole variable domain DTGVSQNPRHKITKRGQNVTFRCDPISEHNRLYWYRQTLGQGPEFLTYFQNEAQLEKSRLLSDRFSAERPKGSFSTLEIQRTEQGDSAMYLCASSSSGGYEQYFGPGTRLTVT.

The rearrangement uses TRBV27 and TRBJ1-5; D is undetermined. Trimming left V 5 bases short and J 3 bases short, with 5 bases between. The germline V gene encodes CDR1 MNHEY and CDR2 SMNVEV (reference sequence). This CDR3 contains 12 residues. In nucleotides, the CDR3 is TGTGCCAGCAGTCCGAACAATCAGCCCCAGCATTTT. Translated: CASSPNNQPQHF.

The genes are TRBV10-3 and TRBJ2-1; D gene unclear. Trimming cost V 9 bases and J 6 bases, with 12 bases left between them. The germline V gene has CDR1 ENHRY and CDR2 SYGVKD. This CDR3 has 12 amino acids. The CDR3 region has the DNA TGTGCCATTCAAGAAGGGATCAATGAGCAGTTCTTC. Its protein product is CAIQEGINEQFF.